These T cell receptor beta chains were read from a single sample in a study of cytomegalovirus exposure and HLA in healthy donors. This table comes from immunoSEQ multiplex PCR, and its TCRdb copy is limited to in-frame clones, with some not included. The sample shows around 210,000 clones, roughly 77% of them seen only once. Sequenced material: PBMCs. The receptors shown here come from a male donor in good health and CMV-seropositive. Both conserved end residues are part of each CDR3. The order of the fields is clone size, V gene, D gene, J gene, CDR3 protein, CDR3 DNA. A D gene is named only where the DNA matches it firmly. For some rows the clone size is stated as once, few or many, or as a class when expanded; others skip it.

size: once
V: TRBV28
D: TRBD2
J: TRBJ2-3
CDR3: CASSPTGGSATDTQYF
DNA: TGTGCCAGCAGCCCCACGGGCGGGAGCGCCACAGATACGCAGTATTTT

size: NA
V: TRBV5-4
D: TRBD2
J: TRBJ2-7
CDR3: CASSGRTSGGHSYEQYF
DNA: TGTGCCAGCAGCGGCCGGACTAGCGGGGGACACTCCTACGAGCAGTACTTC

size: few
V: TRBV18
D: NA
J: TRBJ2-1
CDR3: CASSPDRSNEQFF
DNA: TGTGCCAGCTCACCTGACAGGAGCAATGAGCAGTTCTTC

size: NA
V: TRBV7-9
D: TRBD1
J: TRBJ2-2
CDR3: CASTNNRGTGELFF
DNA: TGTGCCAGCACCAATAACAGGGGAACCGGGGAGCTGTTTTTT

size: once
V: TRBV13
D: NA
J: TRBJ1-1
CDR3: CASATGMNTEAFF
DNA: TGTGCCAGCGCTACGGGAATGAACACTGAAGCTTTCTTT

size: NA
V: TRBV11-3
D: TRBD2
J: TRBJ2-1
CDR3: CASGASGFHEQFF
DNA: TGTGCCAGCGGGGCTAGCGGGTTCCATGAGCAGTTCTTC

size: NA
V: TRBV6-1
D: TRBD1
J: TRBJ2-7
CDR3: CASSPGRGPYEQYF
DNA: TGTGCCAGCAGTCCGGGCAGGGGGCCCTACGAGCAGTACTTC

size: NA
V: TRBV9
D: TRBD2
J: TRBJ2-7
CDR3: CASSAPTSGGYEQYF
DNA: TGTGCCAGCAGCGCTCCGACTAGCGGGGGCTACGAGCAGTACTTC

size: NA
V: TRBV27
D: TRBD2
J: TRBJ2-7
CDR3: CASSWGGEGYEQYF
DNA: TGTGCCAGCAGTTGGGGGGGAGAGGGCTACGAGCAGTACTTC

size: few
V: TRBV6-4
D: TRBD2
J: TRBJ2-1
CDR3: CASSEQGLAGGSYNEQFF
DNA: TGTGCCAGCAGCGAACAGGGACTAGCGGGGGGTTCCTACAATGAGCAGTTCTTC

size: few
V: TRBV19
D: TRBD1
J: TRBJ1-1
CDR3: CASSTGGNTEAFF
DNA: TGTGCCAGTAGTACAGGGGGGAACACTGAAGCTTTCTTT

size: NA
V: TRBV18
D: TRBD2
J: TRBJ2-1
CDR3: CASSRGLAGLGEQFF
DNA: TGTGCCAGCTCAAGAGGACTAGCCGGGCTAGGTGAGCAGTTCTTC

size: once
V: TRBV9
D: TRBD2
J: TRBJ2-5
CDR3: CASSKGTSGRRMGETQYF
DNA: TGTGCCAGCAGCAAAGGGACTAGCGGGAGGAGGATGGGTGAGACCCAGTACTTC

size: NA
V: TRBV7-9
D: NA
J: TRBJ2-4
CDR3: CASSPVEAHRSLAKNIQYF
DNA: TGTGCCAGCAGCCCAGTGGAGGCACACCGCTCCCTAGCCAAAAACATTCAGTACTTC

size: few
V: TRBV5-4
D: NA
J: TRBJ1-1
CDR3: CASSRGLSYTEAFF
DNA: TGTGCCAGCAGCAGGGGACTCTCCTACACTGAAGCTTTCTTT

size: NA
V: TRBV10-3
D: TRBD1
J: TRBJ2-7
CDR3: CAIMGGTGDYEQYF
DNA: TGTGCCATCATGGGGGGGACAGGGGACTACGAGCAGTACTTC

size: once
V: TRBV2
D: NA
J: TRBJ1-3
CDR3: CASSDTRGNTIYF
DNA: TGTGCCAGCAGTGACACCAGGGGAAACACCATATATTTT

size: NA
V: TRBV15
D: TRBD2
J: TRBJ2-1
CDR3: CATSRVKASGMNEQFF
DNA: TGTGCCACCAGCAGAGTCAAGGCTAGCGGGATGAATGAGCAGTTCTTC

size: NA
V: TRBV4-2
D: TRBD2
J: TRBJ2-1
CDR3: CASSQPGTSGQNEQFF
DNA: TGTGCCAGCAGCCAACCCGGGACTAGCGGACAAAATGAGCAGTTCTTC

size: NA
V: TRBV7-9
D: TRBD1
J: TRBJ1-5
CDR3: CASSSEDRLGNQPQHF
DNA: TGTGCCAGCAGCTCTGAGGACAGGCTGGGCAATCAGCCCCAGCATTTT

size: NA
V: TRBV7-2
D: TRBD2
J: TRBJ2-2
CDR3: CASSSRPQAGVTGELFF
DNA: TGTGCCAGCAGCTCCCGACCGCAGGCGGGAGTCACCGGGGAGCTGTTTTTT

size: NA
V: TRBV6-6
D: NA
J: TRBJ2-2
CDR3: CASSYQTDELFF
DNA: TGTGCCAGCAGTTACCAGACAGATGAGCTGTTTTTT

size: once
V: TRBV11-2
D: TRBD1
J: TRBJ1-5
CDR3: CASSLGTGSNQPQHF
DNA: TGTGCCAGCAGCTTAGGGACAGGTAGCAATCAGCCCCAGCATTTT

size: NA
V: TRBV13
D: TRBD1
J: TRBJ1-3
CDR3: CASSLTGNTIYF
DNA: TGTGCCAGCAGTCTGACAGGGAACACCATATATTTT

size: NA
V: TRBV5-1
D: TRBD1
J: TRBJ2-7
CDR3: CASSSRTGAYEQYF
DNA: TGCGCCAGCAGCTCCCGGACAGGGGCCTACGAGCAGTACTTC

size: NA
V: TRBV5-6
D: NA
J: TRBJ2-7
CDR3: CASSSHGTYEQYF
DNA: TGTGCCAGCAGCTCCCACGGGACTTACGAGCAGTACTTC

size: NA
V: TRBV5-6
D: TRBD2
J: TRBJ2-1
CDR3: CASSLPSGARYNEQFF
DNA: TGTGCCAGCAGCTTGCCTAGCGGGGCCCGCTACAATGAGCAGTTCTTC

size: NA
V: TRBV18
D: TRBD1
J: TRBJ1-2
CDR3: CASSPGTAYGYTF
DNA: TGTGCCAGCTCTCCAGGGACAGCCTATGGCTACACCTTC

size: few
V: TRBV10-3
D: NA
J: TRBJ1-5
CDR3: CAISESQGNQPQHF
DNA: TGTGCCATCAGTGAGTCGCAGGGGAATCAGCCCCAGCATTTT

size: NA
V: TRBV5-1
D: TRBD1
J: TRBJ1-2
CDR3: CASSFSITGERDGDTF
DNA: TGCGCCAGCAGCTTTTCCATCACAGGGGAGAGGGATGGTGACACCTTC

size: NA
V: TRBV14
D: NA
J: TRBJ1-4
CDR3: CASSQGIGERKLFF
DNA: TGTGCCAGCAGCCAAGGAATCGGTGAGCGAAAACTGTTTTTT

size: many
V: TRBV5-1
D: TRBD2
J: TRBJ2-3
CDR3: CASSLALAGDGKEWNTQYF
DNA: TGCGCCAGCAGCTTGGCCCTAGCGGGAGATGGTAAGGAATGGAATACGCAGTATTTT

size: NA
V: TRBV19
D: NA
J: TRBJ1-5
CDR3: CASSITGGNQPQHF
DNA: TGTGCCAGTAGTATAACGGGGGGCAATCAGCCCCAGCATTTT

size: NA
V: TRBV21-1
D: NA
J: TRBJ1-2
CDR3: CASSKGQGPYGYTF
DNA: TGTGCCAGCAGCAAAGGACAGGGACCCTATGGCTACACCTTC

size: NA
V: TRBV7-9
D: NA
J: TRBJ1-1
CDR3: CASSLGGRGHTEAFF
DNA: TGTGCCAGCAGCTTAGGGGGGCGCGGTCACACTGAAGCTTTCTTT

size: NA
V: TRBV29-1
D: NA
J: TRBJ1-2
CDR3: CSVGTGYGYTF
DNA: TGCAGCGTTGGTACAGGATATGGCTACACCTTC

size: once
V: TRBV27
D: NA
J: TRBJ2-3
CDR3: CASSLEGLGADTQYF
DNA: TGTGCCAGCAGTTTGGAGGGTCTGGGGGCAGATACGCAGTATTTT

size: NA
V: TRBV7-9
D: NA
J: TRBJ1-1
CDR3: CSSLRNTEAFF
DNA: TGTTCCAGTCTGAGAAACACTGAAGCTTTCTTT

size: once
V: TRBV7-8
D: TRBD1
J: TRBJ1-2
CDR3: CASSFDRASGYTF
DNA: TGTGCCAGCAGCTTTGACAGGGCGAGTGGCTACACCTTC

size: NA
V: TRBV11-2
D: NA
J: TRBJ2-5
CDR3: CASSPGEKETQYF
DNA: TGTGCCAGCAGCCCGGGGGAGAAAGAGACCCAGTACTTC

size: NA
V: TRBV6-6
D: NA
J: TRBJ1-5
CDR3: CASSYSRSNQPQHF
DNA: TGTGCCAGCAGTTACTCGAGAAGCAATCAGCCCCAGCATTTT

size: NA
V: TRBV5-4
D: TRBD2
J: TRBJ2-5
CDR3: CASSAGLAGGPQETQYF
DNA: TGTGCCAGCAGCGCAGGACTAGCGGGGGGCCCGCAAGAGACCCAGTACTTC

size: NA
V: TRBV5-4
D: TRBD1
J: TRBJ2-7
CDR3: CASSLGTDYTYEQYF
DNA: TGTGCCAGCAGCCTAGGGACAGACTACACCTACGAGCAGTACTTC

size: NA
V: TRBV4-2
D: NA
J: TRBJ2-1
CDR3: CASSQGPGRATYNEQFF
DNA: TGTGCCAGCAGCCAAGGACCAGGCCGTGCAACCTACAATGAGCAGTTCTTC

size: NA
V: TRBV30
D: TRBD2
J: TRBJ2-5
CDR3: CAWSIPGTSGIETQYF
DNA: TGTGCCTGGAGCATTCCCGGGACTAGCGGGATAGAGACCCAGTACTTC

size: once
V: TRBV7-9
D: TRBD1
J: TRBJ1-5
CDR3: CASSLAFQAGGSNQPQHF
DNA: TGTGCCAGCAGCTTAGCATTTCAGGCAGGGGGTAGCAATCAGCCCCAGCATTTT

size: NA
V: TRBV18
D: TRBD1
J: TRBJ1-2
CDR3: CASSPSGTGSFHYGYTF
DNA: TGTGCCAGCTCACCGTCGGGGACAGGGTCATTTCACTATGGCTACACCTTC

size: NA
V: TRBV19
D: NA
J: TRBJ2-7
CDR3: CASSIAYGSSYEQYF
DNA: TGTGCCAGTAGTATAGCGTACGGGAGCTCCTACGAGCAGTACTTC

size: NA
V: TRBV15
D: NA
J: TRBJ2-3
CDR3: CATSRSWTATEDTQYF
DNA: TGTGCCACCAGCAGATCGTGGACAGCCACAGAGGATACGCAGTATTTT